This T cell receptor beta chain appears in the sequencing data of a study of T cell responses to AZD1222 COVID-19 vaccine. Only in-frame clones appear in the TCRdb table, and some are missing; sequencing was by immunoSEQ multiplex PCR. Counted here are 110,000 to 150,000 clones, more than 70% occurring once; the ten biggest clones make up around 3.1%. For this clone: The target antigen is unknown.

Regarding the study as a whole: Most donors were white British and more were female, and clonal diversity was possibly underestimated.

CDR1 SGHAT and CDR2 FQDESV come from the germline V gene (reference sequence). The trim removed 5 bases at V and 9 bases at J, leaving 7 bases unmatched. The CDR3 consists of 15 residues. This chain connects TRBV11-1 to TRBJ2-1; 13 nucleotides align to TRBD2. The clonotype was recovered from an adult who received the AZD1222 COVID-19 vaccine. Material: peripheral blood, obtained 28 days after the second AZD1222 dose. The CDR3 bases are TGTGCCAGCAGCCCGGGGACTAGCGGGGAGGCTGAGCAGTTCTTC. It codes for CASSPGTSGEAEQFF.